These 22 T cell receptor beta chains originate from one sample sequenced in a study of early T cells in non-severe SARS-CoV-2 infection. In TCRdb, the 5' RACE reads were re-called with MiXCR into one record per CDR3 protein. Found here are approximately 83,000 distinct CDR3 sequences, roughly an eighth of them singletons; the top ten hold 3%. Sequencing was performed on whole blood. All receptors derive from an adult who was a healthcare worker with PCR-confirmed SARS-CoV-2 infection or an uninfected control (not recorded which).

This clonotype was seen a handful of times. The CDR3 sequence: CASMGTEYNEQFF. Written as DNA, the CDR3 is TGTGCCAGCATGGGGACTGAATACAATGAGCAGTTCTTC. The V and J genes are TRBV2 and TRBJ2-1, with D perhaps matching TRBD2 (6 bases). V dropped 7 bases and J dropped 4 bases, with 11 bases sitting between them. The CDR3 sequence is 13 residues long. Germline loops: CDR1 SNHLY, CDR2 FYNNEI. Full variable domain (rest looked up from reference TRBV2 and TRBJ2-1): EPEVTQTPSHQVTQMGQEVILRCVPISNHLYFYWYRQILGQKVEFLVSFYNNEISEKSEIFDDQFSVERPDGSNFTLKIRSTKLEDSAMYFCASMGTEYNEQFFGPGTRLTVL.

This clonotype was detected many times. This chain links TRBV11-2 with TRBJ2-2; D unclear. CDR1 is SGHAT and CDR2 is FQNNGV in the germline V gene. The V end was cut by 2 bases, the J end by 2 bases, with 0 bases between. This CDR3 comprises 12 residues. The CDR3 DNA is TGTGCCAGCAGCTTAAACACCGGGGAGCTGTTTTTT. It specifies CASSLNTGELFF.

This clonotype has a handful of counts. The chain is built from TRBV27 and TRBJ2-2; tentatively, D is TRBD2 (5 bases). V lost 3 bases and J lost 6, with 17 bases in between. Germline CDR1 reads MNHEY; CDR2 reads SMNVEV (reference sequence). The CDR3 runs 16 residues. The CDR3 coding sequence is TGTGCCAGCAGTTTTGGGGAGACGGCGATCCCCGGGGAGCTGTTTTTT. The encoded protein is CASSFGETAIPGELFF.

V is TRBV5-1 and J is TRBJ2-1, with TRBD2 identical over 8 bases. In germline, CDR1 is SGHRS, CDR2 YFSETQ. There are 15 residues in the CDR3. V shed 0 bases, J shed 9 bases, and the junction held 8 bases outside the gene matches. The CDR3 nucleotides are TGCGCCAGCAGCTTGGCCTCGGGAGGGGATAGTGAGCAGTTCTTC. This translates into CASSLASGGDSEQFF.

V gene TRBV7-2 combines with J gene TRBJ1-6; no reliable D call. There are 13 residues in the CDR3. Germline CDR1 is SGHTA and CDR2 is FQGNSA. Trimming removed 7 bases from V and 7 bases from J, with 11 bases in between. The CDR3 here is CASTRTENSPLHF. The CDR3 DNA reads as TGTGCCAGCACCCGGACGGAAAATTCACCCCTCCACTTT.

Of note for this clonotype: A much larger clone sits a single nucleotide away, making a read error possible. This sequence joins TRBV6-5 and TRBJ2-7; TRBD1 is a possible D gene (5 bases). Germline V gene lookup returns CDR1 MNHEY and CDR2 SVGAGI. The CDR3 has 15 amino acids. Trimming left V 6 bases short and J 6 bases short, with 21 bases between. The CDR3 loop reads CASRPTGSGKAEQYF. For the CDR3, the DNA is TGTGCCAGCAGGCCTACCGGGTCAGGGAAGGCCGAGCAGTACTTC.

There are a few counts of this clonotype. The gene calls are TRBV18 and TRBJ1-4; perhaps TRBD1 as D (6 bases). CDR3 length: 16 residues. CDR1 and CDR2 from the germline V gene are KGHSH and LQKENI. Trimming cost V 3 bases and J 2 bases, with 13 bases left between them. The CDR3 DNA sequence: TGTGCCAGCTCACCCCTAACAGGGACCACTAATGAAAAACTGTTTTTT. The encoded protein is CASSPLTGTTNEKLFF.

This clonotype has a handful of counts. CDR3 sequence: CASSLSRDRGYEQYF. The CDR3 bases are TGTGCCAGCAGCTTGTCCCGGGACAGGGGGTACGAGCAGTACTTC. This rearrangement joins TRBV11-2 to TRBJ2-7, with 11 bases that match TRBD1. CDR1 and CDR2 (germline): SGHAT, FQNNGV. This CDR3 spans 15 amino acids. Losses at the gene ends were 3 bases for V and 4 bases for J; bases not matched to a gene: 5.

The V and J genes are TRBV29-1 and TRBJ1-2; D call uncertain. The CDR3 totals 13 residues. Trimming removed 3 bases at V and 3 bases at J, with 11 bases between. Looked up from germline, CDR1 is SQVTM and CDR2 is ANQGSEA. CDR3 residues: CSVDNSNHYGYTF. The CDR3 DNA reads TGCAGCGTTGATAACAGCAATCACTATGGCTACACCTTC.

This clonotype was recorded many times. The rearrangement uses TRBV5-1 and TRBJ1-5; 7 bases align to TRBD1. J gave up 4 bases and V 3 bases, and 4 bases lay outside the gene matches. Germline CDR1 and CDR2: SGHRS and YFSETQ. The CDR3 contains 14 residues. The CDR3 nucleotides are TGCGCCAGCAGCTCAGGACAGGAGAATCAGCCCCAGCATTTT. Translation gives CASSSGQENQPQHF.

This clonotype was observed many times. This sequence joins TRBV20-1 and TRBJ1-5; 7 nucleotides align to TRBD1. The germline V gene has CDR1 DFQATT and CDR2 SNEGSKA (reference sequence). The length of the CDR3 is 12 residues. The V gene end was trimmed by 5 bases and the J gene end by 2 bases; junction bases not matched to a gene: 0. CDR3 DNA sequence: TGCAGTGCTGGACAGGGCAATCAGCCCCAGCATTTT. It encodes CSAGQGNQPQHF.

This chain uses TRBV14 with TRBJ2-7; 10 positions agree with TRBD2. Germline V gives CDR1 SGHDN, CDR2 FVKESK. CDR3 length: 17 residues. The J segment lost 1 base and the V segment lost 1 base, leaving 7 bases of the junction unmatched. The CDR3 sequence is CASSQGRTSGKSYEQYF. The CDR3 DNA sequence: TGTGCCAGCAGCCAAGGTAGAACTAGCGGGAAGTCCTACGAGCAGTACTTC.

In this sample, this clonotype turned up a few times. The CDR3 region is CASGKTSADTGELFF. Written as DNA, the CDR3 is TGTGCCAGCGGAAAGACTAGTGCCGACACCGGGGAGCTGTTTTTT. The chain recombines TRBV6-5 with TRBJ2-2; TRBD2 is a possible D gene (6 bases). Trimming took 8 bases from V and 3 from J, leaving 16 bases between them. CDR3 length: 15 amino acids. In germline, CDR1 is MNHEY, CDR2 SVGAGI.

This clonotype was observed at least ten times. V is TRBV19 and J is TRBJ2-7, with 8 bases aligning to TRBD2. The germline gives CDR1 LNHDA, CDR2 SQIVND (reference sequence). The CDR3 covers 15 residues. The V gene end was trimmed by 6 bases and the J gene end by 7 bases; junction bases not matched to a gene: 14. The DNA for the CDR3 is TGTGCCAGTAGAACCAGACGGGAGGGTCCAGGGGAGCAGTACTTC. Protein: CASRTRREGPGEQYF.

This clonotype was detected only a few times. The chain is built from TRBV24-1 and TRBJ1-5, with unresolved D. The CDR3 extends over 14 amino acids. Trimming left V 0 bases short and J 5 bases short, with 7 bases between. The germline V gene encodes CDR1 KGHDR and CDR2 SFDVKD. The CDR3 loop reads CATSDLQRDQPQHF. DNA of the CDR3: TGTGCCACCAGTGATTTGCAACGGGATCAGCCCCAGCATTTT.

This clonotype was seen at least ten times. The V and J genes are TRBV5-5 and TRBJ2-1; 9 bases match TRBD1. Germline V lookup: CDR1 SGHKS, CDR2 YYEKEE (reference sequence). The length of the CDR3 is 15 residues. V lost 3 bases and J lost 2; bases outside the gene matches: 3. The CDR3 DNA sequence: TGTGCCAGCAGCTCCGGGACAGGGACCTACAATGAGCAGTTCTTC. It is translated as CASSSGTGTYNEQFF.

J is TRBJ2-1 and V is TRBV20-1, with D unclear. The CDR3 consists of 14 residues. With 5 bases removed from V and 0 bases from J, the gap between germline ends came to 11 bases. Germline V gene data show CDR1 as DFQATT and CDR2 as SNEGSKA (reference sequence). The chain's CDR3 is CSADDWSSYNEQFF. For the CDR3, the DNA is TGCAGTGCTGACGACTGGAGCTCCTACAATGAGCAGTTCTTC.

The V call is TRBV2, the J call TRBJ2-7; 10 positions match TRBD1. This CDR3 region has 15 residues. V lost 6 bases, J lost 3 bases, and 8 bases stayed unmatched. The V gene's germline CDR1 is SNHLY and CDR2 FYNNEI. The CDR3 loop reads CASSRDRGRDYEQYF. The CDR3 DNA sequence: TGTGCCAGCAGCCGAGACAGGGGGCGAGACTACGAGCAGTACTTC.

The chain has TRBV27 and TRBJ2-5; TRBD2 might be the D (5 bases). Deletions cut 1 base from V and 4 bases from J, with 13 bases between. CDR3 length equals 15 residues. Germline CDR1 and CDR2: MNHEY and SMNVEV (reference sequence). The CDR3 DNA reads as TGTGCCAGCAGTTTATTGGCAGGCGGAGGAGAGACCCAGTACTTC. This translates into CASSLLAGGGETQYF.

This clonotype was detected only a few times. The V gene is TRBV7-8, the J gene TRBJ1-5; possibly TRBD1 for D (5 bases). V was cut by 5 bases and J by 5 bases, with 16 bases left in between. The V gene's germline CDR1 is SGHVS and CDR2 FQNEAQ. The CDR3 loop spans 15 amino acids. The CDR3 bases are TGTGCCAGCAGCCCCCACGGGGGGTTTGATCAGCCCCAGCATTTT. Translated: CASSPHGGFDQPQHF. Using reference TRBV7-8 and TRBJ1-5 for the parts outside the CDR3, the full variable domain is GAGVSQSPRYKVAKRGQDVALRCDPISGHVSLFWYQQALGQGPEFLTYFQNEAQLDKSGLPSDRFFAERPEGSVSTLKIQRTQQEDSAVYLCASSPHGGFDQPQHFGDGTRLSIL.

This clonotype showed up just a few times. The chain is built from TRBV10-2 and TRBJ2-3; TRBD2 aligns across 11 bases. Germline CDR1 WSHSY, CDR2 SAAADI. The CDR3 sequence is 14 residues long. V lost 7 bases to trimming and J lost 6 bases; unmatched junction nucleotides: 6. The CDR3 nucleotides read TGCGCCAGCACTAGCGGGGGGTCGGTGGATACGCAGTATTTT. Translated: CASTSGGSVDTQYF.

There are a few counts of this clonotype. The chain is built from TRBV11-1 and TRBJ1-1; no definite D call. The CDR3 sequence is 15 residues long. The germline gives CDR1 SGHAT, CDR2 FQDESV (reference sequence). Deletions cut 7 bases from V and 1 base from J, with 16 bases between. The CDR3, as DNA: TGTGCCAGCACCTCCCAGCCCGAGCCGAACACTGAAGCTTTCTTT. Its protein product is CASTSQPEPNTEAFF. Filled out from reference TRBV11-1 and TRBJ1-1, the complete variable domain reads EAEVAQSPRYKITEKSQAVAFWCDPISGHATLYWYRQILGQGPELLVQFQDESVVDDSQLPKDRFSAERLKGVDSTLKIQPAELGDSAMYLCASTSQPEPNTEAFFGQGTRLTVV.